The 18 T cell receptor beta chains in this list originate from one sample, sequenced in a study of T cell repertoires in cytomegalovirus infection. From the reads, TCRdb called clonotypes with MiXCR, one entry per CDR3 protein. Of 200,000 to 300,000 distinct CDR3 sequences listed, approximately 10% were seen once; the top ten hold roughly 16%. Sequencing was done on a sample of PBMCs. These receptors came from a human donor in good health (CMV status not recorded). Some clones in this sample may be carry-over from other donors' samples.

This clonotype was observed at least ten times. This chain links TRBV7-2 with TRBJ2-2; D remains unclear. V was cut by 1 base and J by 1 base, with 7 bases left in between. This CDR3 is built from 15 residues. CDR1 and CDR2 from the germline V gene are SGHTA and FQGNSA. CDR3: CASSLVPGNTGELFF. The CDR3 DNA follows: TGTGCCAGCAGCTTAGTGCCAGGGAACACCGGGGAGCTGTTTTTT.

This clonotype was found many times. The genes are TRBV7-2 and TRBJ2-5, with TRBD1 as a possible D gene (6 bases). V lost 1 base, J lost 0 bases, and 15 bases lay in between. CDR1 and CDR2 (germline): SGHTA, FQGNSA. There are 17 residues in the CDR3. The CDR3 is CASSLGARRGYQETQYF. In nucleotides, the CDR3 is TGTGCCAGCAGCTTAGGGGCGCGCAGGGGATACCAAGAGACCCAGTACTTC.

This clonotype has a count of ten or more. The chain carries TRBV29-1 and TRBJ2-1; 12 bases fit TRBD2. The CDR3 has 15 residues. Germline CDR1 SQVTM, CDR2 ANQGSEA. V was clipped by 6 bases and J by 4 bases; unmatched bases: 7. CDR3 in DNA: TGCAGCGTCTCCGAGACTAGCGGGGGATACAATGAGCAGTTCTTC. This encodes CSVSETSGGYNEQFF.

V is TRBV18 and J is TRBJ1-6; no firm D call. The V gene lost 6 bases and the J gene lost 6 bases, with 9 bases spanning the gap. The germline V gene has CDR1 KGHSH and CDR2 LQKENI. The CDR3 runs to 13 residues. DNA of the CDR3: TGTGCCAGCTCGCCCGGAACTAATTCACCCCTCCACTTT. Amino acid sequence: CASSPGTNSPLHF.

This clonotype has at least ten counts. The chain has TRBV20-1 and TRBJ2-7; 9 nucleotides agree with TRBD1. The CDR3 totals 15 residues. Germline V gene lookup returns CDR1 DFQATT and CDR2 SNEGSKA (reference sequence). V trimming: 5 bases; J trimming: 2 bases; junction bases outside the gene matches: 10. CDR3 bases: TGCAGTGCTCGAGGCCCCGGGACAGGGACCTACGAGCAGTACTTC. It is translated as CSARGPGTGTYEQYF.

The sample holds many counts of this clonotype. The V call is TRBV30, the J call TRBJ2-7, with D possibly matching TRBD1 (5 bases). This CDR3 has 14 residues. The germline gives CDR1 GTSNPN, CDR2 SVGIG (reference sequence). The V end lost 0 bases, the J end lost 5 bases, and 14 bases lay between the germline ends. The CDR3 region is CAWSVAGIRDEQYF. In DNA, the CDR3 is TGTGCCTGGAGTGTAGCAGGGATTCGCGACGAGCAGTACTTC.

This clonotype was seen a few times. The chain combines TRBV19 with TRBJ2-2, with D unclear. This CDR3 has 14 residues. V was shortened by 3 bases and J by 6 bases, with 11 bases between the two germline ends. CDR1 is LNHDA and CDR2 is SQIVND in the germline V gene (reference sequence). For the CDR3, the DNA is TGTGCCAGTAGTATCCCGGCCGGCGCCGGGGAGCTGTTTTTT. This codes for CASSIPAGAGELFF.

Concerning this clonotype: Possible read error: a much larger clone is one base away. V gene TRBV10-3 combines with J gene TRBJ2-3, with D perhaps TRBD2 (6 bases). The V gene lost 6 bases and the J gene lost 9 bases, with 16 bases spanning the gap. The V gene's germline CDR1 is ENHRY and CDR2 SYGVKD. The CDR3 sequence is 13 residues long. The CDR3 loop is CAISRVYRETQYF. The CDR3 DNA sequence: TGTGCCATCAGCAGGGTCTACCGGGAGACGCAGTATTTT.

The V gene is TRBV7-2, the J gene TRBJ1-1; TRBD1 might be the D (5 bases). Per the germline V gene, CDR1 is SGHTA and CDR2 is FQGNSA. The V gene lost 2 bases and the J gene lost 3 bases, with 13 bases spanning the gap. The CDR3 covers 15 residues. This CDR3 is CASSLTRDPDTEAFF. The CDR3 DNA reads TGTGCCAGCAGCTTAACCCGGGACCCAGACACTGAAGCTTTCTTT.

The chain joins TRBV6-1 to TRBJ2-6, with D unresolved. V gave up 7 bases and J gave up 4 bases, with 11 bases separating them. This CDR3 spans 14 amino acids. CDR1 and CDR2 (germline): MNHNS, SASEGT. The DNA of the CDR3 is TGTGCCAGCAAGAAAGGATCCGGGGCCAACGTCCTGACTTTC. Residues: CASKKGSGANVLTF.

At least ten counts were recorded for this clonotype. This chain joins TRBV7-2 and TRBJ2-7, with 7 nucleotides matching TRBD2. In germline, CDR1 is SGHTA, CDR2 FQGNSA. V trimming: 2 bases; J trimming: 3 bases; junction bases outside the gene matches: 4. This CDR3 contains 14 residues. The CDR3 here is CASSLQAGDYEQYF. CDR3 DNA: TGTGCCAGCAGCTTACAGGCGGGGGACTACGAGCAGTACTTC.

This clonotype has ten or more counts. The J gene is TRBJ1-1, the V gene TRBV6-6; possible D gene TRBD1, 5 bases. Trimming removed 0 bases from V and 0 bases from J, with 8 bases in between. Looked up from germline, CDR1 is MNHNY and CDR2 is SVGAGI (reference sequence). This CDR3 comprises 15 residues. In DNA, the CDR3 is TGTGCCAGCAGTTACTCGAGGGGCATGAACACTGAAGCTTTCTTT. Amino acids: CASSYSRGMNTEAFF.

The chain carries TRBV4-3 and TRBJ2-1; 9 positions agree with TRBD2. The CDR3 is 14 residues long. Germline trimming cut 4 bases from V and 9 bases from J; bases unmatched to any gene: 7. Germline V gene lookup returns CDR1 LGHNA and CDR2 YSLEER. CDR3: CASSPAASGVEQFF. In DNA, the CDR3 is TGCGCCAGCAGCCCCGCTGCTAGCGGGGTTGAGCAGTTCTTC.

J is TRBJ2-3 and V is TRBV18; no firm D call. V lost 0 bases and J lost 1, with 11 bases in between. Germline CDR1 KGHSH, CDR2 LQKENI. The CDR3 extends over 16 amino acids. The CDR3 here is CASSPPSNTRTDTQYF. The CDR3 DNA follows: TGTGCCAGCTCACCACCGTCTAACACCCGCACAGATACGCAGTATTTT.

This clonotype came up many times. This chain's CDR3 is CASSLVEGSNTEAFF. Here the CDR3 DNA reads TGTGCCAGCAGCTTAGTTGAAGGCAGCAACACTGAAGCTTTCTTT. The J gene is TRBJ1-1, the V gene TRBV7-6; no reliable D call. The germline V and J ends were trimmed by 1 base and 2 bases, with 11 bases remaining between them. Germline V gene sequence: CDR1 SGHVS, CDR2 FNYEAQ. CDR3 length equals 15 residues. The full variable domain, completed using reference TRBV7-6 and TRBJ1-1, is GAGVSQSPRYKVTKRGQDVALRCDPISGHVSLYWYRQALGQGPEFLTYFNYEAQQDKSGLPNDRFSAERPEGSISTLTIQRTEQRDSAMYRCASSLVEGSNTEAFFGQGTRLTVV.

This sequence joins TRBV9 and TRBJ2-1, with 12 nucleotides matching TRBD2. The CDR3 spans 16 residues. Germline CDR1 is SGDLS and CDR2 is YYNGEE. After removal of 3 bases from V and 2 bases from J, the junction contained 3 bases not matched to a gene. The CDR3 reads CASSGRLAGAYNEQFF. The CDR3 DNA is TGTGCCAGCAGCGGACGACTAGCGGGGGCCTACAATGAGCAGTTCTTC.

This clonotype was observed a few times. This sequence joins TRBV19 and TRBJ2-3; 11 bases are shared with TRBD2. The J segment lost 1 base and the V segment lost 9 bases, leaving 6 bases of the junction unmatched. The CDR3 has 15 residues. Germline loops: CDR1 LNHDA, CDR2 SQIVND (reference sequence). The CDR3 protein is CASKLAGARTDTQYF. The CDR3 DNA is TGTGCCAGCAAACTAGCGGGGGCGCGCACAGATACGCAGTATTTT.

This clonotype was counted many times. The CDR3 is CASNSDRFYGYTF. The CDR3 nucleotides read TGTGCCAGCAACTCCGACAGATTCTATGGCTACACCTTC. The J gene is TRBJ1-2, the V gene TRBV12-3 or TRBV12-4; D may be TRBD1 (5 bases). V lost 7 bases and J 4 bases, leaving 13 bases between the germline ends. The CDR3 length is 13 residues.